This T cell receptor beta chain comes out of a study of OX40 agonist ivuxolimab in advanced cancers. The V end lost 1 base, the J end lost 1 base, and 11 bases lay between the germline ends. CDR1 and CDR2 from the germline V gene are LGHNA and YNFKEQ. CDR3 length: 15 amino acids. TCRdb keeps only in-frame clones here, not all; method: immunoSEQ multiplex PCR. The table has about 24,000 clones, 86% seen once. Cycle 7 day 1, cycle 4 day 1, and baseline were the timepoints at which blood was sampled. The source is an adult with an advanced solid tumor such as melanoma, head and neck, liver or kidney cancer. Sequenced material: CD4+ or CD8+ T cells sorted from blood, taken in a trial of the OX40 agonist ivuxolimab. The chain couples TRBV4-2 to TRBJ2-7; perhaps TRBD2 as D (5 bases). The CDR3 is CASSQGPDWSYEQYF. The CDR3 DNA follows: TGTGCCAGCAGCCAAGGTCCGGACTGGTCCTACGAGCAGTACTTC.